These 29 T cell receptor beta chains originate from one sample sequenced in a study of T cell responses to AZD1222 COVID-19 vaccine. The table came from immunoSEQ multiplex PCR; TCRdb's copy has only in-frame clones and leaves some out. The sample includes roughly 250,000 clones, 85% to 95% of them seen just once. Sequenced here: peripheral blood, sampled on day 0 of AZD1222 vaccination. All receptors derive from an adult in good health.

This chain links TRBV6-1 with TRBJ1-1; D is unresolved. CDR3 length: 14 residues. Trimming removed 2 bases at V and 4 bases at J, with 11 bases between. Germline CDR1 MNHNS, CDR2 SASEGT. The CDR3 bases are TGTGCCAGCAGTGAAAATGTGGGGATCACTGAAGCTTTCTTT. Its protein is CASSENVGITEAFF.

The chain links TRBV10-3 to TRBJ1-1; D might be TRBD1 (5 bases). The CDR3 runs 16 residues. Trimming took off 0 bases at V and 0 bases at J, with 11 bases between the two ends. Per the germline V gene, CDR1 is ENHRY and CDR2 is SYGVKD. CDR3 coding DNA: TGTGCCATCAGTGAGTCGAGAGCAGGGCTGAACACTGAAGCTTTCTTT. Its translation is CAISESRAGLNTEAFF.

The rearrangement links TRBV6-6 to TRBJ1-5, with 7 positions matching TRBD1. The CDR3 spans 15 residues. V lost 6 bases to trimming and J lost 6 bases; unmatched junction nucleotides: 11. Germline assignment: CDR1 MNHNY and CDR2 SVGAGI (reference sequence). The CDR3 here is CASSSGPGGIQPQHF. The CDR3 DNA follows: TGTGCCAGCAGCTCCGGACCAGGGGGAATTCAGCCCCAGCATTTT.

The V gene is TRBV30, the J gene TRBJ2-1; 10 bases fit TRBD2. The CDR3 sequence is 12 residues long. J lost 12 bases, V lost 0 bases, and 2 bases had no gene match. Germline CDR1 and CDR2: GTSNPN and SVGIG (reference sequence). The CDR3 region is CAWSVVAGGQFF. As DNA, the CDR3 is TGTGCCTGGAGTGTAGTAGCGGGAGGGCAGTTCTTC.

The J gene is TRBJ2-1, the V gene TRBV9, with D maybe TRBD2 (5 bases). The CDR3 runs 13 residues. CDR1 and CDR2 from the germline V gene are SGDLS and YYNGEE. V lost 7 bases and J 5 bases, leaving 13 bases between the germline ends. CDR3 loop: CASGLTTNNEQFF. The CDR3 DNA sequence: TGTGCCAGCGGACTCACCACAAACAATGAGCAGTTCTTC. Combining the CDR3 with reference TRBV9 and TRBJ2-1 gives the whole variable domain DSGVTQTPKHLITATGQRVTLRCSPRSGDLSVYWYQQSLDQGLQFLIQYYNGEERAKGNILERFSAQQFPDLHSELNLSSLELGDSALYFCASGLTTNNEQFFGPGTRLTVL.

The chain links TRBV15 to TRBJ2-4, with D possibly matching TRBD2 (6 bases). Trimming cost V 0 bases and J 0 bases, with 15 bases left between them. CDR3 length equals 18 residues. Germline V gene lookup returns CDR1 LNHNV and CDR2 YYDKDF (reference sequence). The CDR3 sequence is CATSRDKVGGKAKNIQYF. In nucleotides, the CDR3 is TGTGCCACCAGCAGAGATAAGGTTGGAGGGAAAGCCAAAAACATTCAGTACTTC.

This clone was counted a single time. One end of the junction varies from germline; a read error may be responsible. The genes are TRBV6-2 or TRBV6-3 and TRBJ2-7; either TRBD1 or TRBD2 may fit D (5 bases each). CDR1 and CDR2 from the germline V gene are MNHEY and SVGEGT. The CDR3 loop spans 14 amino acids. The CDR3 here is CASSDSDGTWEQYF. DNA for the CDR3: TGTGCCAGCAGTGACTCGGACGGGACGTGGGAGCAGTACTTC.

The J gene is TRBJ2-3, the V gene TRBV7-9; TRBD2 aligns across 7 bases. The junction had 8 bases not matched to a gene; V was cut back by 1 base and J by 4 bases. This CDR3 has 16 residues. Germline V gene data show CDR1 as SEHNR and CDR2 as FQNEAQ (reference sequence). CDR3 in DNA: TGTGCCAGCAGCTTAGTGGGTACGACTAGCTCAGATACGCAGTATTTT. The encoded protein is CASSLVGTTSSDTQYF.

The chain is built from TRBV7-2 and TRBJ2-7; 10 positions agree with TRBD2. With 6 bases clipped from V and 6 bases from J, the junction kept 8 bases outside the gene matches. This CDR3 has 14 residues. Germline-derived CDR1 and CDR2 are SGHTA and FQGNSA. The chain's CDR3 is CASRQVAGGSEQYF. The CDR3 nucleotides read TGTGCCAGCAGACAGGTAGCGGGAGGATCCGAGCAGTACTTC.

This chain links TRBV5-3 with TRBJ2-5; D might be TRBD2 (5 bases). TRBV5-3 is assigned to the ORF class and has an uncertain function. V was cut by 5 bases and J by 9 bases, with 11 bases left in between. The CDR3 extends over 11 amino acids. The CDR3 loop reads CARRSLEAQYF. CDR3 DNA sequence: TGTGCCAGAAGGTCCCTGGAGGCCCAGTACTTC.

The CDR3 reads CASSPDGRPNEKLFF. In nucleotides, the CDR3 is TGTGCCAGCAGCCCCGATGGCAGGCCCAATGAAAAACTGTTTTTT. The V gene is TRBV9, the J gene TRBJ1-4; no reliable D call. Per the germline V gene, CDR1 is SGDLS and CDR2 is YYNGEE. The CDR3 is 15 amino acids. V gave up 4 bases and J gave up 5 bases, with 15 bases separating them.

This clone was recorded once. The rearrangement links TRBV7-9 to TRBJ2-2; the match to TRBD1 covers 10 bases. CDR1 and CDR2 (germline): SEHNR, FQNEAQ (reference sequence). Germline trimming cut 10 bases from V and 6 bases from J; bases unmatched to any gene: 11. The CDR3 extends over 15 amino acids. The CDR3 spells CANTLAGTGAGELFF. CDR3 coding DNA: TGTGCCAACACCTTGGCCGGGACAGGGGCCGGGGAGCTGTTTTTT. The full variable domain, with the rest looked up from reference TRBV7-9 and TRBJ2-2, is DTGVSQNPRHKITKRGQNVTFRCDPISEHNRLYWYRQTLGQGPEFLTYFQNEAQLEKSRLLSDRFSAERPKGSFSTLEIQRTEQGDSAMYLCANTLAGTGAGELFFGEGSRLTVL.

The chain uses TRBV9 and TRBJ2-3, with D unresolved. The CDR3 is 12 amino acids. Per germline, CDR1 SGDLS and CDR2 YYNGEE. Between the trimmed V and J ends, which lost 0 bases and 4 bases, there was a span of 3 bases. The CDR3 DNA reads TGTGCCAGCAGCGTAGTGCCAGATACGCAGTATTTT. Amino acids: CASSVVPDTQYF. The variable domain in full, completed from reference TRBV9 and TRBJ2-3, reads DSGVTQTPKHLITATGQRVTLRCSPRSGDLSVYWYQQSLDQGLQFLIQYYNGEERAKGNILERFSAQQFPDLHSELNLSSLELGDSALYFCASSVVPDTQYFGPGTRLTVL.

In this sample, this clone turned up a few times. The chain combines TRBV19 with TRBJ2-7; TRBD2 is a possible D gene (6 bases). The V end lost 5 bases, the J end lost 0 bases, and 17 bases lay between the germline ends. Germline loops: CDR1 LNHDA, CDR2 SQIVND (reference sequence). The CDR3 runs to 16 residues. This CDR3 reads CASSSNPIAASYEQYF. Here the CDR3 DNA reads TGTGCCAGTAGTTCCAACCCAATAGCGGCCTCCTACGAGCAGTACTTC. Supplemented by reference TRBV19 and TRBJ2-7, the full variable domain reads DGGITQSPKYLFRKEGQNVTLSCEQNLNHDAMYWYRQDPGQGLRLIYYSQIVNDFQKGDIAEGYSVSREKKESFPLTVTSAQKNPTAFYLCASSSNPIAASYEQYFGPGTRLTVT.

The chain links TRBV6-5 to TRBJ1-1; D is uncertain. Germline-derived CDR1 and CDR2 are MNHEY and SVGAGI. Deletions cut 7 bases from V and 3 bases from J, with 9 bases between. The CDR3 runs to 12 residues. The CDR3 sequence is CASTDGYTEAFF. CDR3 DNA: TGTGCCAGCACGGACGGCTACACTGAAGCTTTCTTT.

This clone was observed a handful of times. The chain uses TRBV9 and TRBJ2-1; possible D gene TRBD2, 6 bases. Germline CDR1 reads SGDLS; CDR2 reads YYNGEE. The CDR3 length is 14 residues. Trimming stripped 0 bases from V and 6 bases from J, with 10 bases between. The CDR3 region has the DNA TGTGCCAGCAGCGTAGTTGGTAGCGGCAATGAGCAGTTCTTC. Its protein product is CASSVVGSGNEQFF. Together with reference TRBV9 and TRBJ2-1, the CDR3 gives the full variable domain: DSGVTQTPKHLITATGQRVTLRCSPRSGDLSVYWYQQSLDQGLQFLIQYYNGEERAKGNILERFSAQQFPDLHSELNLSSLELGDSALYFCASSVVGSGNEQFFGPGTRLTVL.

The V call is TRBV19, the J call TRBJ2-1, with D uncertain. There are 16 residues in the CDR3. Trimming stripped 2 bases from V and 8 bases from J, with 19 bases between. The germline V gene encodes CDR1 LNHDA and CDR2 SQIVND (reference sequence). The CDR3 DNA follows: TGTGCCAGTAGTATACAAATACCCCCTTTTGAAGATGAGCAGTTCTTC. Protein product: CASSIQIPPFEDEQFF.

This rearrangement joins TRBV2 to TRBJ1-5; TRBD1 agrees at 11 bases. The CDR3 runs 15 residues. CDR1 and CDR2 (germline): SNHLY, FYNNEI. J gave up 6 bases and V 3 bases, and 4 bases lay outside the gene matches. The CDR3 is CASSDWGTGGQPQHF. In DNA, the CDR3 is TGTGCCAGCAGTGATTGGGGGACAGGGGGTCAGCCCCAGCATTTT.

The chain recombines TRBV4-1 with TRBJ1-5, with D tentatively TRBD1 (5 bases). The CDR3 is made up of 13 amino acids. V was cut by 4 bases and J by 5 bases, with 9 bases left in between. Looked up from germline, CDR1 is MGHRA and CDR2 is YSYEKL. The CDR3 protein is CASSPGAHQPQHF. The CDR3 DNA reads TGCGCCAGCAGCCCCGGGGCTCATCAGCCCCAGCATTTT.

Notes on this clone: Other DNA sequences in the sample encode the same CDR3. The DNA of the CDR3 is TGTGCCAGCAGTGAAGTATACGAGCAGTACTTC. It codes for CASSEVYEQYF. This sequence joins TRBV2 and TRBJ2-7; no definite D call. The CDR3 loop spans 11 amino acids. V was shortened by 1 base and J by 4 bases, with 2 bases between the two germline ends. Looked up from germline, CDR1 is SNHLY and CDR2 is FYNNEI.

The chain employs TRBV7-3 and TRBJ2-2, with D possibly TRBD2 on 6 matching bases. Germline assignment: CDR1 SGHTA and CDR2 FQGTGA. The CDR3 consists of 15 residues. Trimming left V 5 bases short and J 1 base short, with 11 bases between. Here the CDR3 reads CASSPGTQNTGELFF. The CDR3 region has the DNA TGTGCCAGCAGCCCCGGGACTCAGAACACCGGGGAGCTGTTTTTT. Full variable domain (outside the CDR3, taken from reference TRBV7-3 and TRBJ2-2): GAGVSQTPSNKVTEKGKYVELRCDPISGHTALYWYRQSLGQGPEFLIYFQGTGAADDSGLPNDRFFAVRPEGSVSTLKIQRTERGDSAVYLCASSPGTQNTGELFFGEGSRLTVL.

The chain links TRBV10-3 to TRBJ1-1; weak D call: TRBD1 (6 bases). Germline values: CDR1 ENHRY, CDR2 SYGVKD. This CDR3 is built from 13 residues. Trimming removed 1 base from V and 6 bases from J, with 9 bases in between. The CDR3 protein is CAISEFTGSEAFF. DNA for the CDR3: TGTGCCATCAGTGAGTTTACAGGGTCTGAAGCTTTCTTT.

J is TRBJ2-1 and V is TRBV9, with D tentatively TRBD2 (6 bases). The V and J ends lost 4 bases and 2 bases respectively, with 13 bases between them. The CDR3 consists of 15 residues. Germline V gene sequence: CDR1 SGDLS, CDR2 YYNGEE. CDR3 sequence: CASSLTGEPYNEQFF. Here the CDR3 DNA reads TGTGCCAGCAGCCTGACGGGAGAACCCTACAATGAGCAGTTCTTC.

The chain uses TRBV4-1 and TRBJ2-1; maybe TRBD2 (7 bases). CDR3 length: 16 residues. V lost 2 bases and J 9 bases, leaving 20 bases between the germline ends. Per germline, CDR1 MGHRA and CDR2 YSYEKL. In DNA form, the CDR3 reads TGCGCCAGCAGCCAAATTTCGGGGGGCGTAAAGGGTGAGCAGTTCTTC. Translated: CASSQISGGVKGEQFF.

The gene calls are TRBV7-9 and TRBJ2-5; 14 nucleotides agree with TRBD2. V shed 4 bases and J 5 bases; nucleotides not matched to a gene: 3. CDR3 length equals 15 residues. Germline-derived CDR1 and CDR2 are SEHNR and FQNEAQ (reference sequence). Written as DNA, the CDR3 is TGTGCCAGCAGCTCTGGGACTAGCGGGAGTGAGACCCAGTACTTC. Protein sequence: CASSSGTSGSETQYF.

The chain uses TRBV3-1 (or the pseudogene TRBV3-2) and TRBJ1-1; 8 positions match TRBD1. Looked up from germline, CDR1 is LGHDT and CDR2 is YNNKEL (reference sequence). The CDR3 loop spans 16 amino acids. Trimming removed 5 bases from V and 3 bases from J; junction bases left unmatched: 11. The CDR3 DNA reads as TGTGCCAGCAGCTTCGACAGGGGAGCGATGGACACTGAAGCTTTCTTT. Translating it yields CASSFDRGAMDTEAFF.

The chain has TRBV30 and TRBJ2-7; D is ambiguous. The germline gives CDR1 GTSNPN, CDR2 SVGIG (reference sequence). Trimming removed 3 bases at V and 8 bases at J, with 11 bases between. This CDR3 is built from 11 residues. The CDR3 region is CAWRGLGQQYF. The CDR3 DNA reads as TGTGCCTGGAGGGGTCTCGGGCAGCAGTACTTC.

J is TRBJ2-1 and V is TRBV6-2 or TRBV6-3; D is perhaps TRBD2 (5 bases). CDR3 length equals 12 residues. Trimming shortened V by 5 bases and J by 10 bases, and 12 bases separated the two germline ends. Germline CDR1 MNHEY, CDR2 SVGEGT. The CDR3 loop reads CASSPTGVEQFF. Written as DNA, the CDR3 is TGTGCCAGCAGTCCGACCGGGGTCGAGCAGTTCTTC.

The CDR3 region is CASSVDGRDGEQFF. The CDR3 nucleotides are TGTGCCAGCAGCGTAGACGGGAGGGACGGTGAGCAGTTCTTC. The chain links TRBV9 to TRBJ2-1; TRBD2 agrees at 8 bases. This CDR3 has 14 amino acids. The ends lost 0 bases at V and 9 bases at J; junction bases unmatched: 5. The germline gives CDR1 SGDLS, CDR2 YYNGEE.